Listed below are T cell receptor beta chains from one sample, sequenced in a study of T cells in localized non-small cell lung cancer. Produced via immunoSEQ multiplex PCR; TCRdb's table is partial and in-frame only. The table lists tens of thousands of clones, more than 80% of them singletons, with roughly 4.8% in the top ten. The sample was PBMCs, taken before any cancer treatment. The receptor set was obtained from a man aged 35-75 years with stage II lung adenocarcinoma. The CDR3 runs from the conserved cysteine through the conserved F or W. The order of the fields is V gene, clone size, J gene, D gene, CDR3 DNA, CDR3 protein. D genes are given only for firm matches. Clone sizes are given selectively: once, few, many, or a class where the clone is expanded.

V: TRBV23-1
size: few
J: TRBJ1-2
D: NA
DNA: TGCGCCAGCAGTCCGACGGAACCCTATGGCTACACCTTC
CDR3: CASSPTEPYGYTF

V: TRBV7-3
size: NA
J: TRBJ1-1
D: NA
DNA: TGTGCCAGCAGCTTCGGGGGTTGGGACACTGAAGCTTTCTTT
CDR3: CASSFGGWDTEAFF

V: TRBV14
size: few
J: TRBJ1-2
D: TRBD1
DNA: TGTGCCAGCAGCGGAGCGGGACAGGGAACTGGCTACACCTTC
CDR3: CASSGAGQGTGYTF

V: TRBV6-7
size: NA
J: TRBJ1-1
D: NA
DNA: TGTGCCAGCAGTTACTCGAACAGTCACACTGAAGCTTTCTTT
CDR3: CASSYSNSHTEAFF

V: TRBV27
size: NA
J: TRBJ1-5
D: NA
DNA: TGTGCCAGCAGTTTATTGGGCCGGGGACGAGATAGCAATCAGCCCCAGCATTTT
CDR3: CASSLLGRGRDSNQPQHF

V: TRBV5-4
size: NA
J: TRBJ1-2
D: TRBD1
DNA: TGTGCCAGCAGCCCGGGACAGGGGGTTAACTATGGCTACACCTTC
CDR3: CASSPGQGVNYGYTF

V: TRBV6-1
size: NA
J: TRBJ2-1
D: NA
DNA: TGTGCCAGCAAGGCCAACTACAATGAGCAGTTCTTC
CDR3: CASKANYNEQFF

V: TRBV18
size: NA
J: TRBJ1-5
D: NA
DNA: TGTGCCAGCTCACCACAGGGGAACAATCAGCCCCAGCATTTT
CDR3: CASSPQGNNQPQHF

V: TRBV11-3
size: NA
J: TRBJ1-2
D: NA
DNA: TGTGCCAGCAGCCCGCGGGACAACAACTATGGCTACACCTTC
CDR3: CASSPRDNNYGYTF

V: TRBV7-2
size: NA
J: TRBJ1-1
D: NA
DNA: TGTGCCAGCAGCTCACAAGTAGGCACTGAAGCTTTCTTT
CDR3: CASSSQVGTEAFF

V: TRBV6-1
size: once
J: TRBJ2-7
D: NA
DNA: TGTGCCAGTGGGACTGGCAGGGCGTCCGACTTC
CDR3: CASGTGRASDF

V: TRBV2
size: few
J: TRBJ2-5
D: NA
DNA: TGTGCCAGCAGTGTCAGGAGGGAGACCCAGTACTTC
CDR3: CASSVRRETQYF

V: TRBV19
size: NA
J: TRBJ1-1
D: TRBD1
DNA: TGTGCCAGTAGTTCCTCCGACAGGGAGAACACTGAAGCTTTCTTT
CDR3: CASSSSDRENTEAFF

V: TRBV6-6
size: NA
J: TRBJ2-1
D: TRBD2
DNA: TGTGCCAGCAGCCGACTAGCGGGAGCTTCGGATGAGCAGTTCTTC
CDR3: CASSRLAGASDEQFF

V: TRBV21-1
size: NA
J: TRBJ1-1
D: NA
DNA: TGTGCCAGCAGCAAAGGCCTAACAGGGTGGGAAACTGAAGCTTTCTTT
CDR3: CASSKGLTGWETEAFF

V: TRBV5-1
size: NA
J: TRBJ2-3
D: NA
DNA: TGCGCCAGCAGCTTGAGTAGAATCACAGATACGCAGTATTTT
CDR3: CASSLSRITDTQYF

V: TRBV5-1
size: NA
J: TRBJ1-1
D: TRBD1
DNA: TGCGCCAGCAGCCAGGGACAGGTTGGTAGGGCTTTCTTT
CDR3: CASSQGQVGRAFF

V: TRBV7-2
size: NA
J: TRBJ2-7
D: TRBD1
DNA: TGTGCCAGCAGCTTAGCTCTGGACAGGAGCTACGAGCAGTACTTC
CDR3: CASSLALDRSYEQYF

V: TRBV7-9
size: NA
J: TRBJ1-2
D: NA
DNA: TGTGCCAGCAGCGTAGGTGACGGATCCTATGGCTACACCTTC
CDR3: CASSVGDGSYGYTF

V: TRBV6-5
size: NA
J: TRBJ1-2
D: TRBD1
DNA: TGTGCCAGCAGTGAACAGGGGGCGAGGGGCTACACCTTC
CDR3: CASSEQGARGYTF

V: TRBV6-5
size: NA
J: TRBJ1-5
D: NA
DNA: TGTGCCAGCAGTTACTCGGGAAGGCTGGATCAGCCCCAGCATTTT
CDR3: CASSYSGRLDQPQHF

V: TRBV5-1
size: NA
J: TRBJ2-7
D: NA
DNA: TGCGCCAGCAGCTCATCCGGGACCGTCGGCTACGAGCAGTACTTC
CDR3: CASSSSGTVGYEQYF

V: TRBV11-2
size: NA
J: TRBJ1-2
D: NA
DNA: TGTGCCAGCAGCTCAGAACAGGTTCGTGGCTACACCTTC
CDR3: CASSSEQVRGYTF

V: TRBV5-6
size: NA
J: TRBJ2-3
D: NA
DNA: TGTGCCAGCAGCCCGTCAGGGATCTCCACAGATACGCAGTATTTT
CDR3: CASSPSGISTDTQYF

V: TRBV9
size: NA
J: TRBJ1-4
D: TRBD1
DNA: TGTGCCAGCAGCCCAACGACAGGGAGTAATGAAAAACTGTTTTTT
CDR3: CASSPTTGSNEKLFF

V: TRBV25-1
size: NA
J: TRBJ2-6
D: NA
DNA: TGTGCCAGCAGTGACGCTGGGGCCAACGTCCTGACTTTC
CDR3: CASSDAGANVLTF

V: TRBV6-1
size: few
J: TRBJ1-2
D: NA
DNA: TGTGCCAGCAGTGAAATCGCAGGCTCTATGGGCTACACCTTC
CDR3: CASSEIAGSMGYTF